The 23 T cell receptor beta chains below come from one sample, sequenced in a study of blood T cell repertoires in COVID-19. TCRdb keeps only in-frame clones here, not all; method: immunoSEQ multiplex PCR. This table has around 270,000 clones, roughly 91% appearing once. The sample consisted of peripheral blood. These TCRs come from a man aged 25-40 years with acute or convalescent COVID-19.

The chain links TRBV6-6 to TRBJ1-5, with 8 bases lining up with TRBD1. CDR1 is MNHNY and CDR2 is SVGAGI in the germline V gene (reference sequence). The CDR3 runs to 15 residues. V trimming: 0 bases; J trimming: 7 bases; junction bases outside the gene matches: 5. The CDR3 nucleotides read TGTGCCAGCAGTTACTCGGACAGGGCGGTGCAGCCCCAGCATTTT. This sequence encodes CASSYSDRAVQPQHF.

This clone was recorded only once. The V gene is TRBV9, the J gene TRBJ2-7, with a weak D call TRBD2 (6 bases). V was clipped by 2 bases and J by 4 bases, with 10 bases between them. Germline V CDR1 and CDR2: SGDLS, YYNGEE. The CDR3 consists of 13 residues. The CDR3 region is CASSVDAGYEQYF. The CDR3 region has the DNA TGTGCCAGCAGCGTTGACGCGGGGTACGAGCAGTACTTC.

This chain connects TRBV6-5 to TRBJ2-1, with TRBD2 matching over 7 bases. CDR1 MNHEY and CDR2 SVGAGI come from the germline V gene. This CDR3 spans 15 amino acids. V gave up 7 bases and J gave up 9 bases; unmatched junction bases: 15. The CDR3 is CASKKDGRSGGEQFF. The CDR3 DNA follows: TGTGCCAGCAAGAAGGACGGGAGGAGCGGCGGTGAGCAGTTCTTC.

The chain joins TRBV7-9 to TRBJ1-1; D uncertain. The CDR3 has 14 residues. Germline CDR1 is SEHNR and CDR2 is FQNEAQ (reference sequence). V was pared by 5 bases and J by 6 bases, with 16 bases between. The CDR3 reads CASSARLAVAEAFF. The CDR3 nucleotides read TGTGCCAGCAGCGCAAGATTGGCGGTCGCTGAAGCTTTCTTT.

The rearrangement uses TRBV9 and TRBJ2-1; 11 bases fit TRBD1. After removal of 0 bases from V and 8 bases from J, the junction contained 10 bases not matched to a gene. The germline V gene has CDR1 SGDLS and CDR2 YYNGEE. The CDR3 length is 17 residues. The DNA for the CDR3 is TGTGCCAGCAGCGTAGCTTTCGGGACAGGGGGTTTTCATGAGCAGTTCTTC. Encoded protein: CASSVAFGTGGFHEQFF.

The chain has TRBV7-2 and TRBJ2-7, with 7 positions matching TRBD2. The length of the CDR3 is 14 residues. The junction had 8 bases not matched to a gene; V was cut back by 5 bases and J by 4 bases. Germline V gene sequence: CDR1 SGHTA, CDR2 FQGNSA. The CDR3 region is CASSQGLVGYEQYF. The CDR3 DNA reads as TGTGCCAGCAGCCAAGGACTAGTCGGTTACGAGCAGTACTTC.

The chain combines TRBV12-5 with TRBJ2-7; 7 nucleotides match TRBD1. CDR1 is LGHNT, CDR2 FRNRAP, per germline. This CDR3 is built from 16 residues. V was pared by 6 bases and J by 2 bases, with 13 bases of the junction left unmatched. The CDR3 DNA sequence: TGTGCTAGTGGCCGACACCCGGGACAGCTTACCTACGAGCAGTACTTC. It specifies CASGRHPGQLTYEQYF.

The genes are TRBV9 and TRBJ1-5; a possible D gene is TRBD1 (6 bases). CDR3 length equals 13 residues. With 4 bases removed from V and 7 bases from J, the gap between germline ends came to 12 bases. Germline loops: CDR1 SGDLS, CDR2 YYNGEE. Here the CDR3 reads CASSYRGGQPQHF. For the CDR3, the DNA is TGTGCCAGCAGCTACCGGGGGGGCCAGCCCCAGCATTTT.

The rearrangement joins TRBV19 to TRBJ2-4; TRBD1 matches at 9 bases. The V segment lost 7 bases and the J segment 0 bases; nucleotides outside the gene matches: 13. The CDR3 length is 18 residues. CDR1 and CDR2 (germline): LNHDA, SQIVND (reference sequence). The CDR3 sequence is CASKDRGFGTQAKNIQYF. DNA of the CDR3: TGTGCCAGTAAGGACAGGGGATTTGGCACTCAAGCCAAAAACATTCAGTACTTC.

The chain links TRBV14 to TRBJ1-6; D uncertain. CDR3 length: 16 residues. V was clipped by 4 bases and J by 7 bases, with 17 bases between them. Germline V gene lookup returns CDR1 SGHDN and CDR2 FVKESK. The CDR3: CASSRLPVGPNSPLHF. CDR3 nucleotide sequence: TGTGCCAGCAGCCGCCTCCCCGTTGGCCCGAATTCACCCCTCCACTTT.

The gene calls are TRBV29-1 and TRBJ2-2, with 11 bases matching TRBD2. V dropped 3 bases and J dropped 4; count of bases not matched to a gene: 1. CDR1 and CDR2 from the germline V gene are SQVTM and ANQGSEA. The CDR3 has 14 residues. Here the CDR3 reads CSVEGTSGTGELFF. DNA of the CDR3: TGCAGCGTTGAGGGGACTAGCGGCACCGGGGAGCTGTTTTTT.

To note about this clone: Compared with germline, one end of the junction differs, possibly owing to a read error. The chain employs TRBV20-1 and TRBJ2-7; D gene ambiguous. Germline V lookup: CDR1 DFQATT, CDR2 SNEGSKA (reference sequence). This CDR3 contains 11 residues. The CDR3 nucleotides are TGCAGTGCTGGAGATATCTACGAGCAGTACTTC. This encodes CSAGDIYEQYF.

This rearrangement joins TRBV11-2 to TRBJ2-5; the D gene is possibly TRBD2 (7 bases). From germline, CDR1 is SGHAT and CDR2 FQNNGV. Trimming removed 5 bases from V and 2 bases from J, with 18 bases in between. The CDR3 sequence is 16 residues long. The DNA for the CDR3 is TGTGCCAGCAGCCTCAGAGAGGGGGGGCCTCAAGAGACCCAGTACTTC. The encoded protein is CASSLREGGPQETQYF.

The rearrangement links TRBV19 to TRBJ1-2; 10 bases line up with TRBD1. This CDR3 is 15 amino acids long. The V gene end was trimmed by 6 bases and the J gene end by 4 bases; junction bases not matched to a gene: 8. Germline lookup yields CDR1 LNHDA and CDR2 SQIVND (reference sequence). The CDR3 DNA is TGTGCCAGTAGCGAACCGGGACAGGGGATCTATGGCTACACCTTC. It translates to CASSEPGQGIYGYTF.

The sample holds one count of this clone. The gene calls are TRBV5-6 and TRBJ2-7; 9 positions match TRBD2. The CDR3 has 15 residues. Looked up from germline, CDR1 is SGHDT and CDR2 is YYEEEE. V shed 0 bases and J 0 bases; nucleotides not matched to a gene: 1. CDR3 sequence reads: CASSLGGRGSYEQYF. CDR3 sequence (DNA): TGTGCCAGCAGCTTGGGCGGGAGGGGCTCCTACGAGCAGTACTTC.

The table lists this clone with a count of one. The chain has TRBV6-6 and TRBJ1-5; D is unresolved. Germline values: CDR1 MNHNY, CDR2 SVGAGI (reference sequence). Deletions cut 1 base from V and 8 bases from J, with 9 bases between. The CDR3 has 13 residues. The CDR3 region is CASSYFLREPQHF. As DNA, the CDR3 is TGTGCCAGCAGTTACTTCCTGAGGGAGCCCCAGCATTTT.

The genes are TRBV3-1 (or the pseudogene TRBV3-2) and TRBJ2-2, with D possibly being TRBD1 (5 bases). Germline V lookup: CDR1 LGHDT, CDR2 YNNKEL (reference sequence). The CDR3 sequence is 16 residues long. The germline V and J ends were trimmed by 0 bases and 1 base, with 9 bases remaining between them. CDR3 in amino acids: CASSQDRRGNTGELFF. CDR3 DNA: TGTGCCAGCAGCCAAGATCGAAGGGGGAACACCGGGGAGCTGTTTTTT.

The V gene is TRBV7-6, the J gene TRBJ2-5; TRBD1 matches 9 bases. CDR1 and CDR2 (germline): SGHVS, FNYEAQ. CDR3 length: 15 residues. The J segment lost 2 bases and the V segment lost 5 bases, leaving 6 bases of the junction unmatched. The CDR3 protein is CASSTNRGRQETQYF. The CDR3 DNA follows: TGTGCCAGCAGCACCAACAGGGGGCGGCAAGAGACCCAGTACTTC. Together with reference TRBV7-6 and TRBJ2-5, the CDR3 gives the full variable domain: GAGVSQSPRYKVTKRGQDVALRCDPISGHVSLYWYRQALGQGPEFLTYFNYEAQQDKSGLPNDRFSAERPEGSISTLTIQRTEQRDSAMYRCASSTNRGRQETQYFGPGTRLLVL.

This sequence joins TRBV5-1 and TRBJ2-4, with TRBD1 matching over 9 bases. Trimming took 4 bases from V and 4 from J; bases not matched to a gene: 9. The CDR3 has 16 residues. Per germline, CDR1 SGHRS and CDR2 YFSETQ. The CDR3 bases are TGCGCCAGCAGCCCATTGCAGACAGGGGGAAAAAACATTCAGTACTTC. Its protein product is CASSPLQTGGKNIQYF.

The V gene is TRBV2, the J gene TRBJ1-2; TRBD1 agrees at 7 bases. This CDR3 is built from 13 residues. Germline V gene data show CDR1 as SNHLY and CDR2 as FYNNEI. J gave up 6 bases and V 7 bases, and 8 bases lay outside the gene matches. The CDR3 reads CASKRQGDDGYTF. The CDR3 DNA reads TGTGCCAGCAAGCGACAGGGTGATGATGGCTACACCTTC.

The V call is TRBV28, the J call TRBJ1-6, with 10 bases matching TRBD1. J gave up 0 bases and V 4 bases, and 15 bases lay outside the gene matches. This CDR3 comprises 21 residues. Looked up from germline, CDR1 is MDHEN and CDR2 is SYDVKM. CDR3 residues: CASSSQGRDRGPSSYNSPLHF. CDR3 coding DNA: TGTGCCAGCAGTTCCCAAGGCCGGGACAGGGGCCCAAGCTCCTATAATTCACCCCTCCACTTT.

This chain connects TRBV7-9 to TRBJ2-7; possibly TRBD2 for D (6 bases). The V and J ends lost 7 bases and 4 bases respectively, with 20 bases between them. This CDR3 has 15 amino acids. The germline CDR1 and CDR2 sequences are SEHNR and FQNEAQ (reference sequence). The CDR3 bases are TGTGCCAGCACCACCTCCTCCGGTCGGGGGTACGAGCAGTACTTC. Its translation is CASTTSSGRGYEQYF.

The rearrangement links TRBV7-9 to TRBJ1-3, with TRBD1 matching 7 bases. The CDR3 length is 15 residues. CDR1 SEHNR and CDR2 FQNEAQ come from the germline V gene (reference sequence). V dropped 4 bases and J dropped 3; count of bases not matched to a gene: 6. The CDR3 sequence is CASSSTRQGGNTIYF. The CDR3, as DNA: TGTGCCAGCAGCTCCACCCGACAGGGTGGAAACACCATATATTTT.